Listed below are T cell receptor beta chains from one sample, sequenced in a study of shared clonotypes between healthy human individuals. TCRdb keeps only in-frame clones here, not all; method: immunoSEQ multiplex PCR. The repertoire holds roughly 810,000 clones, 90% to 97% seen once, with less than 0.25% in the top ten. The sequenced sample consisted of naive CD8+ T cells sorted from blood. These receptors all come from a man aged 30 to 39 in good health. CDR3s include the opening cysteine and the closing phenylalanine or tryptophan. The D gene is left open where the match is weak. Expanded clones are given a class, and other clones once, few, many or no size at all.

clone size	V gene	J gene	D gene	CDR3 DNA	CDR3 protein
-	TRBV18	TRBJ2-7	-	TGTGCCAGCTCGCCTCGGGAGTATCTGTACGAGCAGTACTTC	CASSPREYLYEQYF
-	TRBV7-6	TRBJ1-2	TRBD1	TGTGCCAGCAGCTTAACCCGGGACAGCCAGCCCTATGGCTACACCTTC	CASSLTRDSQPYGYTF
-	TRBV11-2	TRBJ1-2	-	TGTGCCAGCAGCTTAAGTGATTCCTTCGGGGTTGACTATGGCTACACCTTC	CASSLSDSFGVDYGYTF
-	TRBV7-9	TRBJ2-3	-	TGTGCCAGCAGCTCGAGAACAGGGCCCGCTACGCAGTATTTT	CASSSRTGPATQYF
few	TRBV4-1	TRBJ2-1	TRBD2	TGCGCCAGCAGCCGCACGCCTCTAGCGGGAGAGGGCTACAATGAGCAGTTCTTC	CASSRTPLAGEGYNEQFF
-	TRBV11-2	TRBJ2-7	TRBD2	TGTGCCAGCAGCTTAGGGCCGGGGGGAGTAGGCGAGCAGTACTTC	CASSLGPGGVGEQYF
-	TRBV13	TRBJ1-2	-	TGTGCCAGCAGCTCTTCAGACAGGTTATATAATGGCTACACCTTC	CASSSSDRLYNGYTF
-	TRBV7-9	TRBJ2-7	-	TGTGCCAGCAGCTCTTCCGACGGGATCTACGAGCAGTACTTC	CASSSSDGIYEQYF
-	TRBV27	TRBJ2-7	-	TGTGCCAGCAGTCCCTTTTCCGGGGCTTACGAGCAGTACTTC	CASSPFSGAYEQYF
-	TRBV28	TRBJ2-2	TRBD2	TGTGCCAGCAATCTGAACCCGCAGCGGGAAGACACCGGGGAGCTGTTTTTT	CASNLNPQREDTGELFF
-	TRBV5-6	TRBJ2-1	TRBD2	TGTGCCAGCAGCCCCAGGCGGGAGGCTTCCTACAATGAGCAGTTCTTC	CASSPRREASYNEQFF
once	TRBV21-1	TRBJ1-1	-	TGTGCCAGCAGCAAAATGAATTATTGGGGGCGCAGGACTGAAGCTTTCTTT	CASSKMNYWGRRTEAFF
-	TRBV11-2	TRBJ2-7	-	TGTGCCAGCAGCTTAGAGACGCGTCGGGAGCAGTACTTC	CASSLETRREQYF
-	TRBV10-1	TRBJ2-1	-	TGCGCCAGCAGTTATTCCCCAGACGGGAGAATATACAATGAGCAGTTCTTC	CASSYSPDGRIYNEQFF
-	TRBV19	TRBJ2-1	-	TGTGCCAGTAGTATCACCCCCGGAGGGGCCAATGAGCAGTTCTTC	CASSITPGGANEQFF
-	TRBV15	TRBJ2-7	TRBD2	TGTGCCACCAGCAGGGGAAAGCGGGAAGACGATTACGAGCAGTACTTC	CATSRGKREDDYEQYF
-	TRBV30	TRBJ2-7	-	TGTGCCTGGAGGGGAACCTACGAGCAGTACTTC	CAWRGTYEQYF
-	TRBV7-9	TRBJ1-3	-	TGTGCCAGCAGCTTAGCGCTTGGGACCGGAAACACCATATATTTT	CASSLALGTGNTIYF
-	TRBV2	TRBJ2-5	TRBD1	TGTGCCAGTAAAGACCCGGGACAGGGTTATCAAGAGACCCAGTACTTC	CASKDPGQGYQETQYF
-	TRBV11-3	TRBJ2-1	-	TGTGCCAGCAGCGCAGGGGGGAGCTCCTACAATGAGCAGTTCTTC	CASSAGGSSYNEQFF
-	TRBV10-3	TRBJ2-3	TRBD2	TGTGCCATCAAGGCGGGAGGGCCCGGAGATACGCAGTATTTT	CAIKAGGPGDTQYF
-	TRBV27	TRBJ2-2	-	TGTGCCAGCAGTTCCAATCCATCCCCGAACACCGGGGAGCTGTTTTTT	CASSSNPSPNTGELFF
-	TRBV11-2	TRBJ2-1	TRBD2	TGTGCCAGCAGCATAACTAGCGGGAGTATCTTGTCCTACAATGAGCAGTTCTTC	CASSITSGSILSYNEQFF
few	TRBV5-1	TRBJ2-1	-	TGCGCCAGCAGCCCTGATCCAGGGAGTTCCTACAATGAGCAGTTCTTC	CASSPDPGSSYNEQFF
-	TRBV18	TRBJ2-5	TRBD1	TGTGCCAGCTCATCGAGCACGACAGGGGAATGGGTTTGGGAGACCCAGTACTTC	CASSSSTTGEWVWETQYF
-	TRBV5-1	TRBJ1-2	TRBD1	TGCGCCAGCAGCTCACCCGGGACAGGACCTAGATATGGCTACACCTTC	CASSSPGTGPRYGYTF
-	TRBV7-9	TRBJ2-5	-	TGTGCCAGCAGCTTAGTTGGAGAAGGTTGGGAGACCCAGTACTTC	CASSLVGEGWETQYF